These 27 T cell receptor beta chains were all obtained from the same sample, sequenced in a study of cytomegalovirus exposure and HLA in healthy donors. The study ran its PCR with 60 Vbeta and 13 Jbeta primers. This table comes from immunoSEQ multiplex PCR, and its TCRdb copy is limited to in-frame clones, with some not included. The sample includes about 150,000 clones, 79% of them seen just once. The source material was PBMCs. These receptors all come from a man aged 45-65 years in good health and CMV-seropositive.

CDR3 region: CASTKQPLVDSPLHF. The CDR3 nucleotides read TGCGCCAGCACAAAACAGCCTCTTGTAGATTCACCCCTCCACTTT. The chain joins TRBV4-1 to TRBJ1-6; the D is unclear. Between the trimmed V and J ends, which lost 7 bases and 8 bases, there was a span of 18 bases. The CDR3 spans 15 residues. Germline V gene lookup returns CDR1 MGHRA and CDR2 YSYEKL.

The chain couples TRBV19 to TRBJ2-5, with 8 bases lining up with TRBD2. With 6 bases clipped from V and 2 bases from J, the junction kept 8 bases outside the gene matches. The CDR3 spans 15 residues. Germline V gives CDR1 LNHDA, CDR2 SQIVND (reference sequence). This CDR3 is CASRLGLAEQETQYF. CDR3 DNA sequence: TGTGCCAGTAGACTCGGACTAGCAGAACAAGAGACCCAGTACTTC.

Details on this clone: An end of the junction differs from the germline gene, which may be a read error. The gene calls are TRBV19 and TRBJ2-7, with 11 bases matching TRBD2. Per germline, CDR1 LNHDA and CDR2 SQIVND (reference sequence). CDR3 length: 15 amino acids. The CDR3 DNA sequence: TGTGCCAGTAGAGGGACTAGCGGTTCCTCCTGCGAGCAGTACTTC. Translation: CASRGTSGSSCEQYF.

Points on this clone: The same CDR3 can be traced to other DNA sequences in this sample. V gene TRBV4-1 combines with J gene TRBJ1-3; D perhaps matches TRBD1 (6 bases). Germline CDR1 is MGHRA and CDR2 is YSYEKL. Trimming shortened V by 0 bases and J by 4 bases, and 19 bases separated the two germline ends. The CDR3 has 18 amino acids. The CDR3 bases are TGCGCCAGCAGCCAAGATAGGGGGGGAAGGACCCTGGGAAACACCATATATTTT. Translating gives CASSQDRGGRTLGNTIYF.

V is TRBV7-9 and J is TRBJ2-2, with TRBD1 matching 7 bases. Trimming took 2 bases from V and 6 from J; bases not matched to a gene: 9. Germline V gene sequence: CDR1 SEHNR, CDR2 FQNEAQ (reference sequence). The CDR3 is 16 amino acids. CDR3 in DNA: TGTGCCAGCAGCTTATGGAGCGGTACAGGGGCCGGGGAGCTGTTTTTT. It is translated as CASSLWSGTGAGELFF. Based on the CDR3 plus reference TRBV7-9 and TRBJ2-2, the full variable domain is DTGVSQNPRHKITKRGQNVTFRCDPISEHNRLYWYRQTLGQGPEFLTYFQNEAQLEKSRLLSDRFSAERPKGSFSTLEIQRTEQGDSAMYLCASSLWSGTGAGELFFGEGSRLTVL.

The chain is built from TRBV5-1 and TRBJ2-4, with TRBD1 matching 7 bases. The ends lost 4 bases at V and 6 bases at J; junction bases unmatched: 10. Per the germline V gene, CDR1 is SGHRS and CDR2 is YFSETQ. The CDR3 loop spans 15 amino acids. The DNA of the CDR3 is TGCGCCAGCAGCGATACACAGGGGCTGGTAAACATTCAGTACTTC. It yields the protein CASSDTQGLVNIQYF.

The V gene is TRBV6-6, the J gene TRBJ1-2, with 7 bases identical to TRBD1. From germline, CDR1 is MNHNY and CDR2 SVGAGI (reference sequence). The CDR3 sequence is 11 residues long. Trimming removed 7 bases from V and 6 bases from J; junction bases left unmatched: 2. CDR3 in amino acids: CASNDRDGYTF. CDR3 in DNA: TGTGCCAGCAACGACAGGGATGGCTACACCTTC.

The V gene is TRBV28, the J gene TRBJ2-1; the D is unclear. The CDR3 runs to 15 residues. Trimming pared 6 bases from V and 3 bases from J, leaving 15 bases between. The germline gives CDR1 MDHEN, CDR2 SYDVKM. The chain's CDR3 is CASSPLSSVYNEQFF. The CDR3 DNA sequence: TGTGCCAGCAGCCCCCTAAGTTCGGTCTACAATGAGCAGTTCTTC.

V gene TRBV7-2 combines with J gene TRBJ1-2; the D gene is possibly TRBD1 (5 bases). This CDR3 has 14 amino acids. Trimming took off 2 bases at V and 5 bases at J, with 12 bases between the two ends. Germline V lookup: CDR1 SGHTA, CDR2 FQGNSA. CDR3 loop: CASSLQGIGYGYTF. The CDR3 nucleotides read TGTGCCAGCAGCTTACAGGGTATAGGATATGGCTACACCTTC.

J is TRBJ2-1 and V is TRBV6-5; TRBD2 matches 11 bases. The germline CDR1 and CDR2 sequences are MNHEY and SVGAGI. The CDR3 loop spans 15 amino acids. With V trimmed by 6 bases and J by 8 bases, 9 bases remained unmatched. The CDR3 sequence: CASRRTSGSADEQFF. The CDR3 coding sequence is TGTGCCAGCAGACGCACTAGCGGGAGTGCGGATGAGCAGTTCTTC.

V and J are TRBV9 and TRBJ2-1; tentative D call: TRBD2 (5 bases). The V gene's germline CDR1 is SGDLS and CDR2 YYNGEE. The CDR3 has 14 residues. V dropped 2 bases and J dropped 7 bases, with 13 bases sitting between them. Written as DNA, the CDR3 is TGTGCCAGCAGCGTTGGGCCCTTAGCGAATGAGCAGTTCTTC. Its translation: CASSVGPLANEQFF.

This rearrangement joins TRBV5-6 to TRBJ1-2, with 7 bases lining up with TRBD1. This CDR3 comprises 14 residues. J gave up 11 bases and V 4 bases, and 14 bases lay outside the gene matches. Germline V gene sequence: CDR1 SGHDT, CDR2 YYEEEE. CDR3 DNA: TGTGCCAGCAGCGGGGGACAGCCGTACAAACCTTACACCTTC. It codes for CASSGGQPYKPYTF.

This clone appeared once. The chain links TRBV19 to TRBJ1-4; 12 nucleotides agree with TRBD1. The V segment lost 6 bases and the J segment 3 bases; nucleotides outside the gene matches: 2. CDR1 and CDR2 (germline): LNHDA, SQIVND (reference sequence). The CDR3 is 15 residues long. CDR3 amino acids: CASRGQGASNEKLFF. The CDR3 region has the DNA TGTGCCAGTAGGGGACAGGGGGCTTCTAATGAAAAACTGTTTTTT.

The chain uses TRBV10-3 and TRBJ2-7; D gene ambiguous. Per the germline V gene, CDR1 is ENHRY and CDR2 is SYGVKD. V was clipped by 0 bases and J by 4 bases, with 10 bases between them. This CDR3 has 14 amino acids. CDR3 region: CAISESESRYEQYF. DNA for the CDR3: TGTGCCATCAGTGAGTCCGAGAGCCGGTACGAGCAGTACTTC.

The chain combines TRBV30 with TRBJ2-2; TRBD2 aligns across 7 bases. CDR1 and CDR2 from the germline V gene are GTSNPN and SVGIG (reference sequence). V gave up 4 bases and J gave up 5 bases; unmatched junction bases: 7. This CDR3 region has 14 residues. CDR3: CAWKAGVGTGELFF. DNA for the CDR3: TGTGCCTGGAAGGCGGGAGTGGGAACCGGGGAGCTGTTTTTT.

The CDR3: CASSEAGHGVSSYNSPLHF. The CDR3 nucleotides are TGTGCCAGCAGTGAAGCGGGTCACGGGGTTAGCTCCTATAATTCACCCCTCCACTTT. V usage is TRBV2 and J usage is TRBJ1-6; D remains unclear. CDR3 length equals 19 residues. Per the germline V gene, CDR1 is SNHLY and CDR2 is FYNNEI. Between the trimmed V and J ends, which lost 0 bases and 0 bases, there was a span of 15 bases.

J is TRBJ2-7 and V is TRBV5-1, with 7 bases that match TRBD2. This CDR3 is built from 14 residues. Per germline, CDR1 SGHRS and CDR2 YFSETQ. Germline trimming cut 4 bases from V and 3 bases from J; bases unmatched to any gene: 7. CDR3 nucleotides: TGCGCCAGCAGCGTACTAGCGCCAGACTACGAGCAGTACTTC. Translation: CASSVLAPDYEQYF.

V gene TRBV5-1 combines with J gene TRBJ2-7; tentative D call: TRBD1 (5 bases). This CDR3 is built from 15 residues. Trimming removed 2 bases from V and 0 bases from J, with 12 bases in between. Germline values: CDR1 SGHRS, CDR2 YFSETQ. CDR3 sequence: CASSFQQGSSYEQYF. For the CDR3, the DNA is TGCGCCAGCAGCTTCCAGCAGGGAAGCTCCTACGAGCAGTACTTC. The full variable domain, in which reference TRBV5-1 and TRBJ2-7 provide the parts outside the CDR3, is KAGVTQTPRYLIKTRGQQVTLSCSPISGHRSVSWYQQTPGQGLQFLFEYFSETQRNKGNFPGRFSGRQFSNSRSEMNVSTLELGDSALYLCASSFQQGSSYEQYFGPGTRLTVT.

The chain recombines TRBV11-2 with TRBJ1-6; the match to TRBD1 covers 7 bases. Germline CDR1 SGHAT, CDR2 FQNNGV. With 6 bases clipped from V and 9 bases from J, the junction kept 5 bases outside the gene matches. This CDR3 comprises 13 residues. The CDR3 loop is CASSRQGGSPLHF. CDR3 DNA: TGTGCCAGCAGTCGACAGGGTGGTTCACCCCTCCACTTT.

The chain uses TRBV11-3 and TRBJ2-1; weak D call: TRBD1 (7 bases). Germline V gene data show CDR1 as SGHNT and CDR2 as YENEEA. V lost 5 bases and J 4 bases, leaving 15 bases between the germline ends. The CDR3 has 15 residues. The CDR3 region has the DNA TGTGCCAGCAGCCCAGGGGGGTTGGATTACAATGAGCAGTTCTTC. Translated, it gives CASSPGGLDYNEQFF.

The chain has TRBV10-2 and TRBJ2-5, with TRBD2 matching 12 bases. Germline V gene sequence: CDR1 WSHSY, CDR2 SAAADI. This CDR3 is built from 16 residues. Unmatched junction bases numbered 4, after V lost 3 bases and J lost 2 bases. The CDR3 here is CASSDSGLAGQETQYF. The CDR3 DNA is TGCGCCAGCAGTGACTCCGGACTAGCGGGACAAGAGACCCAGTACTTC.

The chain is built from TRBV19 and TRBJ2-3; 7 bases agree with TRBD2. CDR1 is LNHDA and CDR2 is SQIVND in the germline V gene (reference sequence). CDR3 length: 15 residues. V lost 4 bases to trimming and J lost 3 bases; unmatched junction nucleotides: 7. CDR3 sequence reads: CASSNEAGRTDTQYF. CDR3 nucleotide sequence: TGTGCCAGTAGTAATGAAGCGGGACGGACAGATACGCAGTATTTT. Full variable domain (missing parts from reference TRBV19 and TRBJ2-3): DGGITQSPKYLFRKEGQNVTLSCEQNLNHDAMYWYRQDPGQGLRLIYYSQIVNDFQKGDIAEGYSVSREKKESFPLTVTSAQKNPTAFYLCASSNEAGRTDTQYFGPGTRLTVL.

V gene TRBV28 combines with J gene TRBJ1-5, with TRBD1 as a possible D gene (5 bases). Per germline, CDR1 MDHEN and CDR2 SYDVKM. The CDR3 covers 15 residues. V was pared by 5 bases and J by 1 base, with 12 bases between. CDR3 residues: CASSGGWASNQPQHF. The CDR3 DNA reads TGTGCCAGCAGTGGGGGGTGGGCCAGCAATCAGCCCCAGCATTTT.

This chain joins TRBV18 and TRBJ1-4; D call uncertain. Deletions cut 3 bases from V and 8 bases from J, with 7 bases between. The CDR3 runs to 12 residues. In germline, CDR1 is KGHSH, CDR2 LQKENI. The CDR3 DNA follows: TGTGCCAGCTCACCTAGGGAGGAAAAACTGTTTTTT. Amino acids: CASSPREEKLFF.

V gene TRBV27 combines with J gene TRBJ2-3; 7 bases are a match to TRBD2. This CDR3 region has 13 residues. The V gene end was trimmed by 5 bases and the J gene end by 5 bases; junction bases not matched to a gene: 4. Germline CDR1 reads MNHEY; CDR2 reads SMNVEV (reference sequence). In DNA form, the CDR3 reads TGTGCCAGCAGTGGGGGGAGGGGAGATACGCAGTATTTT. Its protein is CASSGGRGDTQYF.

The chain uses TRBV15 and TRBJ2-1; D is perhaps TRBD2 (5 bases). The CDR3 has 16 amino acids. Germline-derived CDR1 and CDR2 are LNHNV and YYDKDF (reference sequence). V lost 2 bases, J lost 15 bases, and 26 bases lay in between. The chain's CDR3 is CATSRRNRLTSFERFF. DNA of the CDR3: TGTGCCACCAGCAGACGCAACCGACTAACTTCGTTTGAACGGTTCTTC.

V usage is TRBV7-6 and J usage is TRBJ2-4; TRBD1 agrees at 10 bases. The V gene's germline CDR1 is SGHVS and CDR2 FNYEAQ. V shed 4 bases and J 6 bases; nucleotides not matched to a gene: 18. CDR3 length equals 19 residues. CDR3 sequence reads: CASSSDRGRPGRLSNIQYF. The CDR3 bases are TGTGCCAGCAGCTCCGACAGGGGGCGCCCCGGCCGACTCTCAAACATTCAGTACTTC.